This entry describes one TCR beta chain. Its antigen is not known. V lost 4 bases and J lost 1, with 10 bases in between. Germline-derived CDR1 and CDR2 are KGHDR and SFDVKD. The CDR3 contains 15 residues. Cultured CD4+ T cell DNA underwent sequencing with the Oncomine TCR Beta short-read assay. Genomic DNA extraction was carried out from cultured CD4+ T cells. TCRdb called the PCR reads again in MiXCR, with one record for every CDR3 protein. The table records roughly 13,000 distinct CDR3 sequences, 50% of them present only once. The treatment: roughly nine-day PBMC culture with coronavirus spike peptide pools or control peptides (ViraFEST assay). After expanding antigen-specific T cells with peptide pools, ViraFEST sequenced their TCRs. This specimen belongs to a study of vaccination and CD4 T cells after COVID-19. Study details: In the convalescent cohort, there were six males and four females, two of them Hispanic. Overlapping spike peptides of SARS-CoV-2, HCoV-NL63, HCoV-OC43 and HCoV-229E stimulated the cells.

The TCR originated in a human donor who had recovered from COVID-19. The chain employs TRBV24-1 and TRBJ1-5, with D unclear. Material: CD4+ T cells from blood, cultured in vitro. The CDR3 sequence: CATSDPGSSNQPQHF. For the CDR3, the DNA is TGTGCCACCAGTGACCCTGGGTCAAGCAATCAGCCCCAGCATTTT.